This is a list of T cell receptor beta chains from one sample in a study of blood T cells in healthy people across ages. TCRdb re-called the 5' RACE reads through MiXCR, storing one row per CDR3 protein. The repertoire includes about 1.4 million distinct CDR3 sequences, 55% to 75% of them detected once, and over 5% sits in the top ten. Sequenced sample: blood. These receptors all stem from a man between 18 and 35 years old in good health. Each CDR3 is given with its conserved first and last residue. The order of the fields is J gene, V gene, D gene, clone size, CDR3 DNA, CDR3 protein. The D gene is left open where the match is weak. Expanded clones are given a class, and other clones once, few, many or no size at all.

TRBJ1-6 | TRBV20-1 | TRBD1 | . | TGCAGTGCTAGATCGGGACAGGGTAATTCACCCCTCCACTTT | CSARSGQGNSPLHF
TRBJ2-5 | TRBV20-1 | TRBD2 | . | TGCAGTGCTACTAAAGGGGCTAGCGGGAACTTGGGAGAAGAGACCCAGTACTTC | CSATKGASGNLGEETQYF
TRBJ2-1 | TRBV6-1 | . | . | TGTGCCAGCAGGCTCGGCACTTACTCCTACAATGAGCAGTTCTTC | CASRLGTYSYNEQFF
TRBJ2-7 | TRBV29-1 | . | . | TGCAGCGTTACCACAGGGCTCGACGAGCAGTACTTC | CSVTTGLDEQYF
TRBJ1-4 | TRBV5-1 | . | . | TGCGCCAGCAGCATGGGACAACGAACGGCAACTAATGAAAAACTGTTTTTT | CASSMGQRTATNEKLFF
TRBJ2-5 | TRBV10-2 | . | . | TGCGCCAGCAGTCGACTAGCGGGACAGGGGGAGACCCAGTACTTC | CASSRLAGQGETQYF
TRBJ1-5 | TRBV6-1 | . | . | TGTGCCAGCAGTATTGGGTCCTGGGTTCAGCCCCAGCATTTT | CASSIGSWVQPQHF
TRBJ2-7 | TRBV27 | . | . | TGTGCCATTAAAGCGTTGGACTCCTACGAGCAGTACTTC | CAIKALDSYEQYF
TRBJ2-2 | TRBV27 | TRBD2 | . | TGTGCCAGCAGTTTCCTGCTAGCGGGGGGGCCAGCCGGGGAGCTGTTTTTT | CASSFLLAGGPAGELFF
TRBJ1-2 | TRBV25-1 | . | . | TGTGCCAGCAGTGAACCACAGGGTCTGAGTGGCTACACCTTC | CASSEPQGLSGYTF
TRBJ1-2 | TRBV5-5 | TRBD1 | . | TGTGCCAGCAGGGACAGGCCTCCTCGGGGGTTATATGGCTACACCTTC | CASRDRPPRGLYGYTF
TRBJ2-7 | TRBV5-6 | . | few | TGTGCCAGCAGCGGGGAGACCCACGAGCAGTACTTC | CASSGETHEQYF
TRBJ2-2 | TRBV11-3 | . | . | TGTGCCAGCAGCCTTTCCAGAGGGGCCCCCGGGGAGCTGTTTTTT | CASSLSRGAPGELFF
TRBJ2-7 | TRBV4-2 | TRBD1 | few | TGTGCCAGCAGCCAAGGTCGGAGGACAGGGGTAGACTACGAGCAGTACTTC | CASSQGRRTGVDYEQYF
TRBJ1-1 | TRBV25-1 | TRBD1 | . | TGTGCCAGCAGTGGTTACCGGGACAGGGAAGCTTTCTTT | CASSGYRDREAFF
TRBJ2-7 | TRBV12-3/TRBV12-4 | . | . | TGTGCCAGCAGTGTAACGGGGGTCTACGAGCAGTACTTC | CASSVTGVYEQYF
TRBJ2-7 | TRBV6-6 | . | . | TGTGCCAGCAGTTACGGGGGGGCGAACTCCTACGAGCAGTACTTC | CASSYGGANSYEQYF
TRBJ1-2 | TRBV7-9 | . | . | TGTGCCAGCAGCTCACCCCGAGGAGGGATCTATGGCTACACCTTC | CASSSPRGGIYGYTF
TRBJ1-2 | TRBV14 | . | . | TGTGCCAGCAGCCAAGCGTTTACGGGAGGCTACACCTTC | CASSQAFTGGYTF
TRBJ2-1 | TRBV4-2 | TRBD2 | few | TGTGCCAGCAGCTCCCCGACTAGCGGGGGGAATGAGCAGTTCTTC | CASSSPTSGGNEQFF
TRBJ2-7 | TRBV29-1 | . | few | TGCAGCCCCAGATGGGACCAGACCTACGAGCAGTACTTC | CSPRWDQTYEQYF
TRBJ2-3 | TRBV3-1 | TRBD1 | . | TGTGCCAGCTCCACAGGGGGCTGGGGCACAGATACGCAGTATTTT | CASSTGGWGTDTQYF
TRBJ2-1 | TRBV12-3/TRBV12-4 | TRBD2 | . | TGTGCCAGCAGTTTAGCCATGTCGGGGACTAGCGACAATGAGCAGTTCTTC | CASSLAMSGTSDNEQFF
TRBJ2-7 | TRBV6-1 | . | . | TGTGCCAGCAGTCAGCCCTTACAGTACTTC | CASSQPLQYF
TRBJ1-5 | TRBV20-1 | . | . | TGCAGTGCCACGACGGGGAATAGCAATCAGCCCCAGCATTTT | CSATTGNSNQPQHF
TRBJ2-5 | TRBV19 | . | . | TGTGCCAGTATGGGGGACCTTGAAGAGACCCAGTACTTC | CASMGDLEETQYF
TRBJ2-7 | TRBV6-6 | TRBD2 | few | TGTGCCAGCAGTTACTCGGGAGGGGCCTCCTACGAGCAGTACTTC | CASSYSGGASYEQYF
TRBJ2-7 | TRBV12-3/TRBV12-4 | TRBD2 | . | TGTGCCAGCAGTTTCTCTGGCGGGAGGGTAGGGGAGCAGTACTTC | CASSFSGGRVGEQYF
TRBJ1-4 | TRBV4-2 | . | . | TGTGCCAGCAGCCAAGATAGGTCAGAACTGTTTTTT | CASSQDRSELFF
TRBJ1-1 | TRBV7-8 | . | many | TGTGCCAGCAGCTTACACACTGAAGCTTTCTTT | CASSLHTEAFF
TRBJ2-7 | TRBV29-1 | TRBD2 | . | TGCAGCGTTGGGATCGGTTCGGATAGCGGGGATTCCTACGAGCAGTACTTC | CSVGIGSDSGDSYEQYF
TRBJ2-3 | TRBV29-1 | TRBD1 | few | TGCAGCGTAGAGGGACAGATAGGCTCAGATACGCAGTATTTT | CSVEGQIGSDTQYF
TRBJ2-4 | TRBV29-1 | TRBD2 | . | TGCAGCGTTGAAGGAGGGGCGACTAGCGGAAAAGCCAAAAACATTCAGTACTTC | CSVEGGATSGKAKNIQYF
TRBJ2-3 | TRBV29-1 | TRBD1 | few | TGCAGCGTTGATACCGGGACAGGGTCACCAGATACGCAGTATTTT | CSVDTGTGSPDTQYF
TRBJ2-5 | TRBV20-1 | . | few | TGCAGTGCTAAAATAACAGGGTCCCTATTTGAGACCCAGTACTTC | CSAKITGSLFETQYF
TRBJ2-1 | TRBV5-1 | TRBD1 | . | TGCGCCAGCAGCACACAGGGGACCTACAATGAGCAGTTCTTC | CASSTQGTYNEQFF